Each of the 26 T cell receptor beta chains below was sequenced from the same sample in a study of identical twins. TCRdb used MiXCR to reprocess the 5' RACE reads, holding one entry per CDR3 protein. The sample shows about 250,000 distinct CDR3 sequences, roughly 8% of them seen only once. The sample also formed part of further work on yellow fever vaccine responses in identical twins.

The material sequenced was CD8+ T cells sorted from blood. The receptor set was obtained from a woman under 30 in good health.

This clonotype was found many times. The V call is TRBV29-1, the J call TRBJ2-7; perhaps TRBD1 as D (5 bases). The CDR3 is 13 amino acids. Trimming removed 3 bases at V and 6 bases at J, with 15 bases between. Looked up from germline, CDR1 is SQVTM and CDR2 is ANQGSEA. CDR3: CSVETVYNGEQYF. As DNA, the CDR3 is TGCAGCGTTGAGACAGTCTACAACGGCGAGCAGTACTTC.

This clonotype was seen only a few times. The CDR3 spells CASSVFSGGANNEQFF. CDR3 DNA: TGTGCCAGCAGCGTATTTAGCGGGGGGGCAAATAATGAGCAGTTCTTC. This sequence joins TRBV9 and TRBJ2-1, with 11 bases lining up with TRBD2. V was pared by 1 base and J by 7 bases, with 7 bases of the junction left unmatched. The V gene's germline CDR1 is SGDLS and CDR2 YYNGEE. The CDR3 has 16 residues.

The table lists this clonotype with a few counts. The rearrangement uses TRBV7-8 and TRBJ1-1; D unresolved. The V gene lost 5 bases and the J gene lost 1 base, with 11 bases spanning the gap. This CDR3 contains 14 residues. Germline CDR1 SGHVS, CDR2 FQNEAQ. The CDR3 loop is CASSPGLPNTEAFF. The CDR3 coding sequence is TGTGCCAGCAGCCCCGGACTTCCGAACACTGAAGCTTTCTTT.

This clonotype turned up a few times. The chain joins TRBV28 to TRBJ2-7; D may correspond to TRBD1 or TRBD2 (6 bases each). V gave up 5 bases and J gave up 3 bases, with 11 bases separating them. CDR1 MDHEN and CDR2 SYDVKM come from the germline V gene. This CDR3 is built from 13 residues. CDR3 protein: CASSPRDNYEQYF. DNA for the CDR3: TGTGCCAGCAGTCCGCGGGACAACTACGAGCAGTACTTC. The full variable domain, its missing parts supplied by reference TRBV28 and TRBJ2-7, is DVKVTQSSRYLVKRTGEKVFLECVQDMDHENMFWYRQDPGLGLRLIYFSYDVKMKEKGDIPEGYSVSREKKERFSLILESASTNQTSMYLCASSPRDNYEQYFGPGTRLTVT.

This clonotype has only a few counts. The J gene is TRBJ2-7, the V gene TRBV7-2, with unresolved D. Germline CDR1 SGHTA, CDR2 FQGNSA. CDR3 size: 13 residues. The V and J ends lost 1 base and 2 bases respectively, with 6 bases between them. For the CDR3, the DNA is TGTGCCAGCAGCTTAGACACCCCCTACGAGCAGTACTTC. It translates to CASSLDTPYEQYF.

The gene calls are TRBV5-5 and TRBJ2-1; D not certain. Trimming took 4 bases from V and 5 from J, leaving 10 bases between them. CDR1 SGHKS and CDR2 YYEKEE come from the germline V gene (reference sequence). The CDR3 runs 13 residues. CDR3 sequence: CASSPPSHNEQFF. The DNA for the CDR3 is TGTGCCAGCAGCCCGCCCAGCCACAATGAGCAGTTCTTC.

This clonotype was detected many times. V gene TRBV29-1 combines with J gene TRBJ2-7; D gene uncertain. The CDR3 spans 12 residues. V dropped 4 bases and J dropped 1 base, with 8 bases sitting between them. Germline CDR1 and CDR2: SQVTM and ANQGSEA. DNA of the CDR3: TGCAGCGTTGGCTACGGGTCCTACGAGCAGTACTTC. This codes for CSVGYGSYEQYF.

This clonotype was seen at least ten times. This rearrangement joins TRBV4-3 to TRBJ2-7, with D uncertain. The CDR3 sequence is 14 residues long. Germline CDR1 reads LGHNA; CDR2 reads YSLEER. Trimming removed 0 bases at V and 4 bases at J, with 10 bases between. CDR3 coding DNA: TGCGCCAGCAGCCAAGATTTGGCAGTTTACGAGCAGTACTTC. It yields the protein CASSQDLAVYEQYF.

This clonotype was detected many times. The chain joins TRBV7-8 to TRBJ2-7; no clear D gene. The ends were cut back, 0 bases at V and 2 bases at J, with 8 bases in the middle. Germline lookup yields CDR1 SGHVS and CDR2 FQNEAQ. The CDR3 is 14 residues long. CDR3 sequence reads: CASSLALAAYEQYF. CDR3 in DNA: TGTGCCAGCAGCTTAGCGCTGGCCGCCTACGAGCAGTACTTC.

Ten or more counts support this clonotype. The CDR3 coding sequence is TGTGCCAGCAGCGATCTGACGCGAGACTACGAGCAGTACTTC. Its protein product is CASSDLTRDYEQYF. This sequence joins TRBV27 and TRBJ2-7; D uncertain. Germline lookup yields CDR1 MNHEY and CDR2 SMNVEV (reference sequence). This CDR3 spans 14 amino acids. V was cut by 6 bases and J by 3 bases, with 15 bases left in between.

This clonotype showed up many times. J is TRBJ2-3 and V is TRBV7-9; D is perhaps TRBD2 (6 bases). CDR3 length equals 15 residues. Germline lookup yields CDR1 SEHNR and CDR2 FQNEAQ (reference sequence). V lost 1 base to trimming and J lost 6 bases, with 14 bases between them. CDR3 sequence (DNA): TGTGCCAGCAGCTTAGAGGGGACTTCGCGGGATACGCAGTATTTT. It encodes CASSLEGTSRDTQYF.

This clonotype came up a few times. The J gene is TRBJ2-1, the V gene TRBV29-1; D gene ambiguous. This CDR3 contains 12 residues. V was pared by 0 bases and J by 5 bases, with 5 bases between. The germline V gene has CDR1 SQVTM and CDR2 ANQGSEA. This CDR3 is CSVEEFDNEQFF. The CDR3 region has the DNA TGCAGCGTTGAAGAATTTGACAATGAGCAGTTCTTC.

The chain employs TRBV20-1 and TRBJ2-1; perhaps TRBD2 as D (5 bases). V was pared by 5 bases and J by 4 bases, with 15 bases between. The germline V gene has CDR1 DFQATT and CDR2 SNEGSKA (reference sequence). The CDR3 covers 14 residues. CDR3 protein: CSAEPSGIYNEQFF. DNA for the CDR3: TGCAGTGCTGAGCCCTCGGGGATTTACAATGAGCAGTTCTTC.

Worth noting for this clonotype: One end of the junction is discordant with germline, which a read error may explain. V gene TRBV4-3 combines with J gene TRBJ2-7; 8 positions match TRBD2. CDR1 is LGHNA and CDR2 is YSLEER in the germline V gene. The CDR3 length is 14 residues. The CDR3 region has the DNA TGCGCCAGCAGCCAAGACCGACTTGAGCGGGAGATGAACTTC. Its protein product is CASSQDRLEREMNF.

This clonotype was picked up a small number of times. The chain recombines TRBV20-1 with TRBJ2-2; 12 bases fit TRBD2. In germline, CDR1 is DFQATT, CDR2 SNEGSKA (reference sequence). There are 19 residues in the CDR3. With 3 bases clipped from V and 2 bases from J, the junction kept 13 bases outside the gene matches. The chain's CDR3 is CSARPFGLAGLRNTGELFF. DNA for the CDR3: TGCAGTGCTAGGCCATTTGGACTAGCGGGACTCCGTAACACCGGGGAGCTGTTTTTT.

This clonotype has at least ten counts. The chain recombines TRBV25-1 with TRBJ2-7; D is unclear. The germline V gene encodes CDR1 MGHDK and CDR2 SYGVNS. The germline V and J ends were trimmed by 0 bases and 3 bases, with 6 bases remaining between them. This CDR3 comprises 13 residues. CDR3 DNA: TGTGCCAGCAGTGAATATGGCTTCTACGAGCAGTACTTC. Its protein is CASSEYGFYEQYF.

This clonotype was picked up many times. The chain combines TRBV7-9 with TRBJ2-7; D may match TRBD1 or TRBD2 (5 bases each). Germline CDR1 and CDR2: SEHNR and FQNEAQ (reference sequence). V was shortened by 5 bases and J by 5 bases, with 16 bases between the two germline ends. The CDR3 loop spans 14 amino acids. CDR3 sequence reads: CASSRLGTGNEQYF. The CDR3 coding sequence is TGTGCCAGCAGCCGACTGGGGACGGGGAACGAGCAGTACTTC.

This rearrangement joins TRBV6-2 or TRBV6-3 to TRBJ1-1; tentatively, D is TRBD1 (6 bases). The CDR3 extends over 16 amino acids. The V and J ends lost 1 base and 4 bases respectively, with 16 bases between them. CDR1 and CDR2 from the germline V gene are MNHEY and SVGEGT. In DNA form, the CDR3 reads TGTGCCAGCAGTTACTATCTGACAGGCCTGGCCACTGAAGCTTTCTTT. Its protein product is CASSYYLTGLATEAFF.

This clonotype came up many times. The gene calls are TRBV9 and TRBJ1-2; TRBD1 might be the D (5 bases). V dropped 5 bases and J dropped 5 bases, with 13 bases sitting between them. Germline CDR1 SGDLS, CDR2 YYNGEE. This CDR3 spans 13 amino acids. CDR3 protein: CASSLATVYGYTF. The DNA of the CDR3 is TGTGCCAGCAGTCTAGCGACAGTATATGGCTACACCTTC.

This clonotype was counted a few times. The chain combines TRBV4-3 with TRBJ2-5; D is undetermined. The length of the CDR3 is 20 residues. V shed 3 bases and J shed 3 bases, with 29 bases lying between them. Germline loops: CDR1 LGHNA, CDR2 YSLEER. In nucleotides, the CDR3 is TGCGCCAGCAGCCAGGGAATGTCTCCAGGCCGGCCGGTCATGAAAGAGACCCAGTACTTC. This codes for CASSQGMSPGRPVMKETQYF.

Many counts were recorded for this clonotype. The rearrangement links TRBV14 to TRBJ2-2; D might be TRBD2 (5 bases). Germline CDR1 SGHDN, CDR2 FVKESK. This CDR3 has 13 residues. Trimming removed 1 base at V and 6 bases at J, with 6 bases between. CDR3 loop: CASSQASPGELFF. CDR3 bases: TGTGCCAGCAGCCAAGCTAGCCCCGGGGAGCTGTTTTTT.

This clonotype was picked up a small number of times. DNA of the CDR3: TGTGCCAGCTCCGGGACAGGGGGAGACAATGAGCAGTTCTTC. Amino acid sequence: CASSGTGGDNEQFF. This chain joins TRBV3-1 and TRBJ2-1, with TRBD1 matching 11 bases. J lost 5 bases, V lost 8 bases, and 5 bases had no gene match. This CDR3 region has 14 residues. CDR1 is LGHDT, CDR2 YNNKEL, per germline (reference sequence).

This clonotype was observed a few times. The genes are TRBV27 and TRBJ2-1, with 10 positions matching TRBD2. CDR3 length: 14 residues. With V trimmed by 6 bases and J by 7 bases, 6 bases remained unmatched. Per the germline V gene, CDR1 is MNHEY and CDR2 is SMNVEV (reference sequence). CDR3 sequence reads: CASRLLAGPNEQFF. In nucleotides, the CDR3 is TGTGCCAGCAGGTTACTAGCGGGGCCAAATGAGCAGTTCTTC.

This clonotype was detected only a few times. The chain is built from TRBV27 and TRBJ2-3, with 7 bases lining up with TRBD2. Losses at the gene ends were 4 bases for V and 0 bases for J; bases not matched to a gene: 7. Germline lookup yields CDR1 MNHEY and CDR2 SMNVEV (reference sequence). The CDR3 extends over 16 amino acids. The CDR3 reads CASSSPSGASTDTQYF. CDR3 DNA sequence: TGTGCCAGCAGTTCCCCTAGCGGAGCTAGCACAGATACGCAGTATTTT.

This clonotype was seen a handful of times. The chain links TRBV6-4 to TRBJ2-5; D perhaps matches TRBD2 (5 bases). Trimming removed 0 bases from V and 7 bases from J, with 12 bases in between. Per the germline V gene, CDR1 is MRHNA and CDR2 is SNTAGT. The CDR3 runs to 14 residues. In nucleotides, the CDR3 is TGTGCCAGCAGTGACTCGTTAGGGAGTGGGACCCAGTACTTC. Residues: CASSDSLGSGTQYF.

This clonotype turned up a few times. The CDR3 DNA sequence: TGTGCCACCAGCAACGGACAGGGGGGCACCGGGGAGCTGTTTTTT. Translation: CATSNGQGGTGELFF. The rearrangement uses TRBV15 and TRBJ2-2; 10 bases agree with TRBD1. Per the germline V gene, CDR1 is LNHNV and CDR2 is YYDKDF (reference sequence). V lost 4 bases and J lost 4; bases outside the gene matches: 3. The CDR3 totals 15 residues.